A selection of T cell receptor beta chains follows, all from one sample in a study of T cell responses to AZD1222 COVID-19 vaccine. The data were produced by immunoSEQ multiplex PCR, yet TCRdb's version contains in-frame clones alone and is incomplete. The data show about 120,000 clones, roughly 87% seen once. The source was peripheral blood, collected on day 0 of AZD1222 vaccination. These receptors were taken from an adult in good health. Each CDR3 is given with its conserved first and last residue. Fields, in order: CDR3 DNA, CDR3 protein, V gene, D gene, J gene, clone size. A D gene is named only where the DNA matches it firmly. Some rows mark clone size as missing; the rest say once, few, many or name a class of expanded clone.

DNA: TGCGCCAGCAGCCAAGATCGGACCGGGTCCACCTACGAGCAGTACTTC; CDR3: CASSQDRTGSTYEQYF; V: TRBV4-3; D: .; J: TRBJ2-7; size: .
DNA: TGTGCCAGCAGTCCGAGGGACAGAACTAATGAAAAACTGTTTTTT; CDR3: CASSPRDRTNEKLFF; V: TRBV2; D: TRBD1; J: TRBJ1-4; size: .
DNA: TGTGCCTGGAGTCCGACAGGGGGAGAGACCCAGTACTTC; CDR3: CAWSPTGGETQYF; V: TRBV30; D: TRBD1; J: TRBJ2-5; size: .
DNA: TGTGCCAGCAGCGCCATCTCGGGACTCGATTACAATGAGCAGTTCTTC; CDR3: CASSAISGLDYNEQFF; V: TRBV6-4; D: .; J: TRBJ2-1; size: .
DNA: TGTGCCAGCAGCTCGCCTCGAGGGGAGCAGTACTTC; CDR3: CASSSPRGEQYF; V: TRBV4-2; D: .; J: TRBJ2-7; size: .
DNA: TGTGCCAGCAGTTACTCTGGGACAGGGAATGGGCCCCAGCATTTT; CDR3: CASSYSGTGNGPQHF; V: TRBV6-2/TRBV6-3; D: TRBD1; J: TRBJ1-5; size: .
DNA: TGTGCCAGCATTAAGGACAGAACTAACTACGAGCAGTACTTC; CDR3: CASIKDRTNYEQYF; V: TRBV6-5; D: .; J: TRBJ2-7; size: .
DNA: TGTGCCAGCAGCCTAGGTGGGGCGTCTGGAAACACCATATATTTT; CDR3: CASSLGGASGNTIYF; V: TRBV7-9; D: .; J: TRBJ1-3; size: .
DNA: TGTGCCTGGAGTGGGGGGGCCGGGGAGCTGTTTTTT; CDR3: CAWSGGAGELFF; V: TRBV30; D: .; J: TRBJ2-2; size: .
DNA: TGTGCCAGCAGTCACGGTGGGGAAAGGGGCTATGGCTACACCTTC; CDR3: CASSHGGERGYGYTF; V: TRBV6-5; D: .; J: TRBJ1-2; size: once
DNA: TGTGCCAGCAGCTTGGTTTATCTGGATACGCAGTATTTT; CDR3: CASSLVYLDTQYF; V: TRBV5-4; D: .; J: TRBJ2-3; size: .
DNA: TGCGCCAGCAGCCAAGAGCGACGGGTTCGCGGGGAGGCCTTCGGGTCCCAGTACTTC; CDR3: CASSQERRVRGEAFGSQYF; V: TRBV4-3; D: .; J: TRBJ2-7; size: .
DNA: TGTGCCAGCAGCTTACCCAGCCGCACAGATACGCAGTATTTT; CDR3: CASSLPSRTDTQYF; V: TRBV7-3; D: .; J: TRBJ2-3; size: .
DNA: TGTGCCAGCAGTGATACGGTCTTCGGGCAGTATTTT; CDR3: CASSDTVFGQYF; V: TRBV2; D: .; J: TRBJ2-3; size: .
DNA: TGTGCCAGCAGCCAATCGGGGGGTTACACTGAAGCTTTCTTT; CDR3: CASSQSGGYTEAFF; V: TRBV3-1/TRBV3-2; D: .; J: TRBJ1-1; size: .
DNA: TGTGCCAGCAGCTTACTTCACGGAACGGAGACCCAGTACTTC; CDR3: CASSLLHGTETQYF; V: TRBV11-1; D: .; J: TRBJ2-5; size: .
DNA: TGTGCCAGCAGTACCCAAGCGGGGGGCCAGTACGGGGAGCAGTTCTTC; CDR3: CASSTQAGGQYGEQFF; V: TRBV27; D: TRBD2; J: TRBJ2-1; size: .
DNA: TGTGCCAGCTTTGACAGGGTTGGCCTTAAAGAAAAACTGTTTTTT; CDR3: CASFDRVGLKEKLFF; V: TRBV28; D: TRBD1; J: TRBJ1-4; size: .
DNA: TGTGCCAGCAGTTACGGACAGACCGGTGAAGCTTTCTTT; CDR3: CASSYGQTGEAFF; V: TRBV6-5; D: .; J: TRBJ1-1; size: .
DNA: TGTGCCAGCAGTGAATGGTGGGAGCAGTACTTC; CDR3: CASSEWWEQYF; V: TRBV25-1; D: .; J: TRBJ2-7; size: few
DNA: TGCGCCAGCAGCGTCCGGCGAAGCGGGGAGCTGTTTTTT; CDR3: CASSVRRSGELFF; V: TRBV10-2; D: .; J: TRBJ2-2; size: .
DNA: TGTGCCAGCAGCGTAGACAACAGGGGTAATTCCTACGAGCAGTACTTC; CDR3: CASSVDNRGNSYEQYF; V: TRBV9; D: TRBD1; J: TRBJ2-7; size: .
DNA: TGTGCCACCAGCAGTTACAGGGCGGTCGGGTGGCCCTACGAGCAGTACTTC; CDR3: CATSSYRAVGWPYEQYF; V: TRBV15; D: .; J: TRBJ2-7; size: .
DNA: TGTGCCAGCAGTCCGACAGGGGCCCTCTACAATGAGCAGTTCTTC; CDR3: CASSPTGALYNEQFF; V: TRBV14; D: TRBD1; J: TRBJ2-1; size: .
DNA: TGTGCCAGTGGTAGACAGGGTGCGTGGGGGGCCAACGTCCTGACTTTC; CDR3: CASGRQGAWGANVLTF; V: TRBV19; D: TRBD1; J: TRBJ2-6; size: .
DNA: TGTGCCAGTATGGGACTAGCGGGAGGCTCCTACGAGCAGTACTTC; CDR3: CASMGLAGGSYEQYF; V: TRBV19; D: TRBD2; J: TRBJ2-7; size: .
DNA: TGTGCCAGCAGCTTCCGGTTAGGGAACACTGAAGCTTTCTTT; CDR3: CASSFRLGNTEAFF; V: TRBV5-4; D: .; J: TRBJ1-1; size: .
DNA: TGTGCCAGCAGTGACAGGGACCACGAGCAGTACTTC; CDR3: CASSDRDHEQYF; V: TRBV2; D: .; J: TRBJ2-7; size: once
DNA: TGTGCCAGCAGTTACTCGAACAGACGCAAAAACATTCAGTACTTC; CDR3: CASSYSNRRKNIQYF; V: TRBV6-5; D: .; J: TRBJ2-4; size: .
DNA: TGTGCCAGCAGCCTGGGACAGGGAAACACCTTC; CDR3: CASSLGQGNTF; V: TRBV12-3/TRBV12-4; D: TRBD1; J: TRBJ1-2; size: .
DNA: TGTGCCAGCTGTCGCGGGGACAGGGGCACAGATACGCAGTATTTT; CDR3: CASCRGDRGTDTQYF; V: TRBV7-3; D: TRBD1; J: TRBJ2-3; size: .
DNA: TGTGCCTGGAGGGTGACAGGGCGAAGTTCACCCCTCCACTTT; CDR3: CAWRVTGRSSPLHF; V: TRBV30; D: TRBD1; J: TRBJ1-6; size: .
DNA: TGTGCCAGCAGCGCGCGGGGGGCAGGGTCGTACGAGCAGTACTTC; CDR3: CASSARGAGSYEQYF; V: TRBV7-2; D: TRBD2; J: TRBJ2-7; size: .
DNA: TGTGCCAGCAGTTACCTCCCCAACGTACGGACAGGGTGGGGCGCTGAAGCTTTCTTT; CDR3: CASSYLPNVRTGWGAEAFF; V: TRBV6-2/TRBV6-3; D: TRBD1; J: TRBJ1-1; size: .
DNA: TGTGCCAGCAGCCAAGTGGTATCAGGGCAGCCCCAGCATTTT; CDR3: CASSQVVSGQPQHF; V: TRBV3-1/TRBV3-2; D: .; J: TRBJ1-5; size: .
DNA: TGTGCCAGCAGCTCCGGGACAGTCGACTATGGCTACACCTTC; CDR3: CASSSGTVDYGYTF; V: TRBV7-9; D: TRBD1; J: TRBJ1-2; size: .
DNA: TGTGCCAGCAGCTTAGGGTTCGGGGGGCGAGAGACCCAGTACTTC; CDR3: CASSLGFGGRETQYF; V: TRBV7-9; D: .; J: TRBJ2-5; size: .
DNA: TGTGCCAGCAGTTTAGTACAGGGGACGTTACCCCTCCACTTT; CDR3: CASSLVQGTLPLHF; V: TRBV27; D: TRBD1; J: TRBJ1-6; size: once
DNA: TGCGCCAGCAGCAAGGACCCTAGCAATCAGCCCCAGCATTTT; CDR3: CASSKDPSNQPQHF; V: TRBV5-1; D: .; J: TRBJ1-5; size: once
DNA: TGTGCCAGTAGTATGCGGGGGTCGGCTGGCTACACCTTC; CDR3: CASSMRGSAGYTF; V: TRBV19; D: .; J: TRBJ1-2; size: .
DNA: TGTGCCAGTACCTACCCGACAGTCTCTGGAAACACCATATATTTT; CDR3: CASTYPTVSGNTIYF; V: TRBV19; D: .; J: TRBJ1-3; size: .
DNA: TGTGCCAGCAGTCCGGACGGGGACGGGGAGCTGTTTTTT; CDR3: CASSPDGDGELFF; V: TRBV12-3/TRBV12-4; D: .; J: TRBJ2-2; size: .
DNA: TGCGCCAGCAGCCCTGGACTAGCGGGAGGTGAGACCCAGTACTTC; CDR3: CASSPGLAGGETQYF; V: TRBV4-3; D: TRBD2; J: TRBJ2-5; size: once
DNA: TGCGCCAGCAGCTTGGCTAGGGGACAAGGAGTCCACGAGCAGTACTTC; CDR3: CASSLARGQGVHEQYF; V: TRBV5-1; D: .; J: TRBJ2-7; size: .
DNA: TGTGCCAGCAGCCTCAATAGCGGGGGGGTCAAAGGAGGCAATGAGCAGTTCTTC; CDR3: CASSLNSGGVKGGNEQFF; V: TRBV11-2; D: TRBD2; J: TRBJ2-1; size: .
DNA: TGCAGTGCTAGTAACGGGGGGCTAGACAATGAGCAGTTCTTC; CDR3: CSASNGGLDNEQFF; V: TRBV20-1; D: .; J: TRBJ2-1; size: .
DNA: TGTGCCAGCAGCTCGGGGGGGACTTTTACAGGGGAGCAGTACTTC; CDR3: CASSSGGTFTGEQYF; V: TRBV11-3; D: TRBD2; J: TRBJ2-7; size: .
DNA: TGTGCCAGTAGTCCTCTCCTAAGGGGGGGGGCTAGCAATCAGCCCCAGCATTTT; CDR3: CASSPLLRGGASNQPQHF; V: TRBV19; D: .; J: TRBJ1-5; size: .
DNA: TGTGCCAGCAGCTTGGGGGACCCGAACACTGAAGCTTTCTTT; CDR3: CASSLGDPNTEAFF; V: TRBV11-3; D: .; J: TRBJ1-1; size: .
DNA: TGTGCCAGCAGCTTAACTGGGGCTCGTGAAGCTTTCTTT; CDR3: CASSLTGAREAFF; V: TRBV7-3; D: .; J: TRBJ1-1; size: .
DNA: TGTGCCAGCAGCAAATACCGGGGCGGACTTCCCTACGAGCAGTACTTC; CDR3: CASSKYRGGLPYEQYF; V: TRBV21-1; D: .; J: TRBJ2-7; size: few
DNA: TGTGCCAGCAGCCCCCAAGGCAGGGGCGGAAACACCATATATTTT; CDR3: CASSPQGRGGNTIYF; V: TRBV9; D: .; J: TRBJ1-3; size: .